The 10 T cell receptor beta chains below were found in one sample sequenced in a study of human T cells and chemical hapten exposure. Time point specified: patch test 3, about 24 weeks after DPC sensitization. Described treatment: therapeutic diphenylcyclopropenone sensitization with weekly scalp DPC. One entry per CDR3 protein, called by TCRdb with MiXCR from the RACE reads. The sample lists 150,000 to 200,000 distinct CDR3 sequences; about 25% were seen once. The specimen comprised whole blood, sampled in connection with sensitization to the hapten diphenylcyclopropenone (DPC). The receptors were sampled from a woman aged 40 to 55 with alopecia areata. Some clones in this sample may be carry-over from other donors' samples.

This clonotype has only a few counts. This chain connects TRBV2 to TRBJ2-3; D might be TRBD1 (5 bases). The CDR3 totals 14 residues. The V gene's germline CDR1 is SNHLY and CDR2 FYNNEI. The germline V and J ends were trimmed by 7 bases and 1 base, with 12 bases remaining between them. The CDR3 spells CASNTGQRTDTQYF. In DNA, the CDR3 is TGTGCCAGCAATACAGGTCAGCGCACAGATACGCAGTATTTT.

This clonotype was counted ten times or more. This CDR3 is CASSQTLYEQYF. The CDR3 DNA follows: TGTGCCAGCAGCCAGACCTTGTACGAGCAGTACTTC. The chain employs TRBV7-2 and TRBJ2-7, with D unclear. V was cut by 5 bases and J by 4 bases, with 9 bases left in between. This CDR3 spans 12 amino acids. Germline values: CDR1 SGHTA, CDR2 FQGNSA.

This clonotype was counted many times. V usage is TRBV4-3 and J usage is TRBJ2-7; D unresolved. Per germline, CDR1 LGHNA and CDR2 YSLEER. V lost 0 bases and J 1 base, leaving 4 bases between the germline ends. The CDR3 contains 13 residues. In DNA form, the CDR3 reads TGCGCCAGCAGCCAAGAGGTATCCTACGAGCAGTACTTC. Translation gives CASSQEVSYEQYF.

The V and J genes are TRBV28 and TRBJ2-1; 9 bases agree with TRBD2. CDR1 and CDR2 (germline): MDHEN, SYDVKM. After removal of 5 bases from V and 0 bases from J, the junction contained 8 bases not matched to a gene. This CDR3 is built from 17 residues. The CDR3 region is CASSLPRLAVSYNEQFF. The CDR3 DNA follows: TGTGCCAGCAGTCTACCGCGACTAGCGGTCTCCTACAATGAGCAGTTCTTC.

This clonotype was found many times. The V and J genes are TRBV20-1 and TRBJ1-6; D perhaps matches TRBD1 (5 bases). V lost 3 bases to trimming and J lost 7 bases, with 16 bases between them. Germline CDR1 DFQATT, CDR2 SNEGSKA (reference sequence). This CDR3 has 15 residues. The CDR3 loop reads CSARGPGLLNSPLHF. CDR3 sequence (DNA): TGCAGTGCTAGGGGCCCGGGACTCTTGAATTCACCCCTCCACTTT.

The rearrangement joins TRBV12-3 or TRBV12-4 to TRBJ1-4; D is unresolved. The CDR3 spans 13 residues. Trimming left V 3 bases short and J 4 bases short, with 6 bases between. This CDR3 reads CASSLGDNEKLFF. The CDR3 DNA reads as TGTGCCAGCAGTTTGGGAGATAATGAAAAACTGTTTTTT.

Only a few counts were recorded for this clonotype. V and J are TRBV20-1 and TRBJ2-5; perhaps TRBD2 as D (5 bases). V lost 3 bases and J lost 3, with 20 bases in between. CDR3 size: 16 residues. The germline CDR1 and CDR2 sequences are DFQATT and SNEGSKA (reference sequence). The CDR3 DNA reads TGCAGTGCTAGCCCGACGACCAGCGGCAGAGAAGAGACCCAGTACTTC. This translates into CSASPTTSGREETQYF.

The genes are TRBV5-1 and TRBJ2-7; D not resolved. Germline-derived CDR1 and CDR2 are SGHRS and YFSETQ. Trimming removed 0 bases from V and 1 base from J, with 5 bases in between. The CDR3 sequence is 13 residues long. The CDR3 region has the DNA TGCGCCAGCAGCTTGGTTAGGTCCTACGAGCAGTACTTC. The encoded protein is CASSLVRSYEQYF.

This clonotype was detected a few times. The J gene is TRBJ2-5, the V gene TRBV7-8; D gene ambiguous. The CDR3 loop spans 13 amino acids. Germline loops: CDR1 SGHVS, CDR2 FQNEAQ. The V end was cut by 6 bases, the J end by 2 bases, with 10 bases between. The CDR3 nucleotides are TGTGCCAGCAGTACCGGATTTCAAGAGACCCAGTACTTC. Residues: CASSTGFQETQYF.

The rearrangement links TRBV5-1 to TRBJ2-1; TRBD2 might be the D (6 bases). V dropped 4 bases and J dropped 0 bases, with 14 bases sitting between them. Germline V CDR1 and CDR2: SGHRS, YFSETQ. The CDR3 is made up of 16 amino acids. CDR3 DNA sequence: TGCGCCAGCAGCCGAATGACTAGAAGCTCCTACAATGAGCAGTTCTTC. It codes for CASSRMTRSSYNEQFF.